This T cell receptor beta chain emerged from a study of radiotherapy plus CTLA-4 blockade in lung cancer. Whole-study context: Roughly 17% of patients responded objectively, and about 30% achieved disease control. Findings and limits, study-wide: In blood, early T cell clone dynamics reportedly predicted response best, together with interferon-beta.

Germline assignment: CDR1 MNHNS and CDR2 SASEGT. CDR3 length: 14 amino acids. The V gene lost 10 bases and the J gene lost 1 base, with 16 bases spanning the gap. Comments on this clone: Its antigen is unknown.

The method was immunoSEQ multiplex PCR; TCRdb's version includes in-frame clones alone and lacks a portion of them. The sample lists approximately 80,000 clones, over 65% occurring once. Sequenced here: peripheral blood, sampled from a patient treated with radiotherapy plus ipilimumab. This rearrangement joins TRBV6-1 to TRBJ2-5, with D perhaps matching TRBD1 (6 bases). This sequence was found in a human donor with non-small cell lung cancer whose response to radiotherapy plus ipilimumab could not be evaluated. The CDR3, as DNA: TGTGCCACCAACGTGGACAGATCCCAAGAGACCCAGTACTTC. It yields the protein CATNVDRSQETQYF.